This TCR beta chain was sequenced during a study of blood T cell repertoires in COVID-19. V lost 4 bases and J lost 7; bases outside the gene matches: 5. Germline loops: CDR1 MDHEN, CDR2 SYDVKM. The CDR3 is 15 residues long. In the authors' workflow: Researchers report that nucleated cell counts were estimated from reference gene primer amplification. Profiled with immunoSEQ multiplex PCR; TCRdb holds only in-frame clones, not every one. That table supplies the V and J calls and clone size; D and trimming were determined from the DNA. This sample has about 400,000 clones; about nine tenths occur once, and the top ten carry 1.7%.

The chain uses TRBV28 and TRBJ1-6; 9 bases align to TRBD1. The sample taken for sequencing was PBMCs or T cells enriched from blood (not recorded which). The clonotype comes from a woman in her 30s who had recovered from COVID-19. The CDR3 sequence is CASSYPGTGNSPLHF. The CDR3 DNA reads TGTGCCAGCAGTTACCCCGGGACAGGGAATTCACCCCTCCACTTT.